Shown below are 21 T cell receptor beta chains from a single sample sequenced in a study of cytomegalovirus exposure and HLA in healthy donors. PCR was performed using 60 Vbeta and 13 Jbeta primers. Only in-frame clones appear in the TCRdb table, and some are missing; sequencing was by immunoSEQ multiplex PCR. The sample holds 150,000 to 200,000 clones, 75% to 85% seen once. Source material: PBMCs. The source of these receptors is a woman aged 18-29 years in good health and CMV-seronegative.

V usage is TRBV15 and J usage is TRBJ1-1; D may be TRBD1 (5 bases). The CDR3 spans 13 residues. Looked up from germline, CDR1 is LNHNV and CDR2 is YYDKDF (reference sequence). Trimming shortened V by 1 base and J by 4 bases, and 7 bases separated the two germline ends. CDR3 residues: CATSRGGGTEAFF. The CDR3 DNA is TGTGCCACCAGCAGAGGGGGGGGCACTGAAGCTTTCTTT.

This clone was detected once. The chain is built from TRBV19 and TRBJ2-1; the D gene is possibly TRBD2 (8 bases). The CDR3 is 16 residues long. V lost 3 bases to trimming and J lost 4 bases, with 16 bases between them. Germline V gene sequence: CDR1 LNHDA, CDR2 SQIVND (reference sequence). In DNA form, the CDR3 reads TGTGCCAGTAGTATGCGGGGGGACAGATCTTACAATGAGCAGTTCTTC. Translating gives CASSMRGDRSYNEQFF.

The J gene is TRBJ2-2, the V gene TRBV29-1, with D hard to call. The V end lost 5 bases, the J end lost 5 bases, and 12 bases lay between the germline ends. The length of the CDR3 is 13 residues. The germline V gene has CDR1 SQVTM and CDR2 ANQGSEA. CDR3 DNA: TGCAGCGTTTTATCTAGTTTGACCGGGGAGCTGTTTTTT. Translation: CSVLSSLTGELFF.

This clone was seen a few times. The CDR3 coding sequence is TGTGCCAGCAGTGATTTCGGGAGTCAGCCCCAGCATTTT. It codes for CASSDFGSQPQHF. The rearrangement joins TRBV2 to TRBJ1-5; no clear D. The CDR3 consists of 13 residues. From germline, CDR1 is SNHLY and CDR2 FYNNEI. V lost 3 bases, J lost 6 bases, and 9 bases lay in between.

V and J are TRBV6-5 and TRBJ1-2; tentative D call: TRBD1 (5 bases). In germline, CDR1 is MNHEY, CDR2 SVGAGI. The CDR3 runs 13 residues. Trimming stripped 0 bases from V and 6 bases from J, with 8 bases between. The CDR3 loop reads CASSYSRADGYTF. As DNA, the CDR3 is TGTGCCAGCAGTTACTCCAGGGCGGATGGCTACACCTTC.

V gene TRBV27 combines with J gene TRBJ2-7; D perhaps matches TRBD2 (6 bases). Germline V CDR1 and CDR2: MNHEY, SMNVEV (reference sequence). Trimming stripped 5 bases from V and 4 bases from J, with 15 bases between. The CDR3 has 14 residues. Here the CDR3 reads CASSVREFSYEQYF. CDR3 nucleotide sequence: TGTGCCAGCAGTGTCCGGGAGTTCAGTTACGAGCAGTACTTC.

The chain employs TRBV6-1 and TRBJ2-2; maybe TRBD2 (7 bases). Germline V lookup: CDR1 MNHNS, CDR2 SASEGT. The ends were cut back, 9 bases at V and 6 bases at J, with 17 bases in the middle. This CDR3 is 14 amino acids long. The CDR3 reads CARGGEWEAGELFF. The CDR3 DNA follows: TGTGCCAGAGGGGGGGAATGGGAGGCCGGGGAGCTGTTTTTT.

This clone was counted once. CDR3 nucleotides: TGTGCCGCCCACAGCGGTAACTATGGCTACACCTTC. It codes for CAAHSGNYGYTF. V and J are TRBV28 and TRBJ1-2, with unresolved D. CDR3 length: 12 residues. Trimming left V 11 bases short and J 1 base short, with 11 bases between. Germline CDR1 reads MDHEN; CDR2 reads SYDVKM.

CDR3 in amino acids: CASSLVVAQGEKLFF. The CDR3 DNA reads as TGTGCCAGCAGCTTGGTTGTGGCGCAGGGGGAAAAACTGTTTTTT. This sequence joins TRBV5-6 and TRBJ1-4; tentative D call: TRBD1 (6 bases). In germline, CDR1 is SGHDT, CDR2 YYEEEE. The CDR3 has 15 amino acids. V lost 0 bases and J 8 bases, leaving 14 bases between the germline ends.

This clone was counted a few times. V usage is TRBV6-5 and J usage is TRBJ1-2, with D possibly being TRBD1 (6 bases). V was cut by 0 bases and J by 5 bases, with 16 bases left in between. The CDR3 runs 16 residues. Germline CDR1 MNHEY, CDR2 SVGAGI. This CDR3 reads CASSYSIGGGPYGYTF. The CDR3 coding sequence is TGTGCCAGCAGTTACTCGATTGGGGGCGGCCCATATGGCTACACCTTC.

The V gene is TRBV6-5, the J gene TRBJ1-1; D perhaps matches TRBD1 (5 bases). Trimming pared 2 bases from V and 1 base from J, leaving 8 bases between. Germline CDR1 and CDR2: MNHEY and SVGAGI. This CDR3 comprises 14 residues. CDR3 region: CASSYKGKNTEAFF. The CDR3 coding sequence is TGTGCCAGCAGTTACAAGGGGAAGAACACTGAAGCTTTCTTT.

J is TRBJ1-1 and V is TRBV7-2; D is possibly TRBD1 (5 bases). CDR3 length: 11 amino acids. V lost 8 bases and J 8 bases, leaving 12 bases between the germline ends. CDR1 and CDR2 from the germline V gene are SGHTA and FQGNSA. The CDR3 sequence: CASGQRREAFF. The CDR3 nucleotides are TGTGCCAGCGGACAAAGACGCGAAGCTTTCTTT.

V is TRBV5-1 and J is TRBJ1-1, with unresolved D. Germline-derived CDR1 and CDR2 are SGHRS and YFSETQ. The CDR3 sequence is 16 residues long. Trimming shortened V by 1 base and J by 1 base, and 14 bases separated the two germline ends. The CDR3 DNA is TGCGCCAGCAGCTTGTACGCGCAAGAGGGGAACACTGAAGCTTTCTTT. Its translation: CASSLYAQEGNTEAFF. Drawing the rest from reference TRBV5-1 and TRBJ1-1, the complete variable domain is KAGVTQTPRYLIKTRGQQVTLSCSPISGHRSVSWYQQTPGQGLQFLFEYFSETQRNKGNFPGRFSGRQFSNSRSEMNVSTLELGDSALYLCASSLYAQEGNTEAFFGQGTRLTVV.

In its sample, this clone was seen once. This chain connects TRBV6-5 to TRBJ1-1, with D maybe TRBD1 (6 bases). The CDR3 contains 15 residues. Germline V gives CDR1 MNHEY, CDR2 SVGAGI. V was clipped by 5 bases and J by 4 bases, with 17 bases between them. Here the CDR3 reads CASSGNRAGSTEAFF. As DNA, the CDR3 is TGTGCCAGCAGTGGAAACAGGGCAGGGAGCACTGAAGCTTTCTTT.

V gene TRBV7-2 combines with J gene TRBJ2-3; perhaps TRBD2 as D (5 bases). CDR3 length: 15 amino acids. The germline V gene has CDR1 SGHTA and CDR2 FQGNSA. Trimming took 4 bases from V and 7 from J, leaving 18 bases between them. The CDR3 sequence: CASSYRVGEDHTQYF. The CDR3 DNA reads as TGTGCCAGCAGCTACCGGGTCGGGGAAGACCATACGCAGTATTTT. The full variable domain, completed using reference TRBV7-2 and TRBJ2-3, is GAGVSQSPSNKVTEKGKDVELRCDPISGHTALYWYRQSLGQGLEFLIYFQGNSAPDKSGLPSDRFSAERTGGSVSTLTIQRTQQEDSAVYLCASSYRVGEDHTQYFGPGTRLTVL.

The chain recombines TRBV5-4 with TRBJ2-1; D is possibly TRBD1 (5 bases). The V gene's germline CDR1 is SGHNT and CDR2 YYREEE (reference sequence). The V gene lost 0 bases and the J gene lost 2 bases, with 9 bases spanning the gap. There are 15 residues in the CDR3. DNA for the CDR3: TGTGCCAGCAGCTTGGCCCAGGGAACCTACAATGAGCAGTTCTTC. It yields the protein CASSLAQGTYNEQFF.

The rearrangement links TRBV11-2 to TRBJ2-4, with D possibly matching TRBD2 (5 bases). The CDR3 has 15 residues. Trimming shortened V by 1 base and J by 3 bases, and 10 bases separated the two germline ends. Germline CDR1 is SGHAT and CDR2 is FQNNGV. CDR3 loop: CASSLVRDFKNIQYF. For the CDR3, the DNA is TGTGCCAGCAGCTTAGTCCGGGATTTCAAAAACATTCAGTACTTC.

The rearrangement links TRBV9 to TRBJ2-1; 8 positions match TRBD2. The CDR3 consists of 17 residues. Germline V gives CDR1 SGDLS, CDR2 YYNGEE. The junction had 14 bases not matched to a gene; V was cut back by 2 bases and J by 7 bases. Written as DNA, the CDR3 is TGTGCCAGCAGCGTGAGCTACGGGGGGGCCCTGGTTAATGAGCAGTTCTTC. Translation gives CASSVSYGGALVNEQFF.

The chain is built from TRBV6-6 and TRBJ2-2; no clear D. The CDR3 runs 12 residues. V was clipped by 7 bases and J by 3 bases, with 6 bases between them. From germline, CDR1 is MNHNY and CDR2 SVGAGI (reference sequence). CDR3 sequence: CASTGDTGELFF. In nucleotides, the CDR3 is TGTGCCAGCACAGGTGACACCGGGGAGCTGTTTTTT.

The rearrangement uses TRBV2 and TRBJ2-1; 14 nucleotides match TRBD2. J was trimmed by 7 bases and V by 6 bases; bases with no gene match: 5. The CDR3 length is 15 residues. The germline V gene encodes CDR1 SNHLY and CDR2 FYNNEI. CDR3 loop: CASRLGTSGSNEQFF. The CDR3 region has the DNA TGTGCCAGCAGGCTAGGGACTAGCGGGAGTAATGAGCAGTTCTTC. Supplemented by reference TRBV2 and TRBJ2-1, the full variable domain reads EPEVTQTPSHQVTQMGQEVILRCVPISNHLYFYWYRQILGQKVEFLVSFYNNEISEKSEIFDDQFSVERPDGSNFTLKIRSTKLEDSAMYFCASRLGTSGSNEQFFGPGTRLTVL.

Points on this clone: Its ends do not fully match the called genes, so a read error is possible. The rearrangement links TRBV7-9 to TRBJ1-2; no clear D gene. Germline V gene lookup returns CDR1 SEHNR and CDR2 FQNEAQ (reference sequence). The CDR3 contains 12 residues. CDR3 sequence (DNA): TGTTCCAGCAGCTCCCAGGAGGGTGGCTACACCTTC. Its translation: CSSSSQEGGYTF. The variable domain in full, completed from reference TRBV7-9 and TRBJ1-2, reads DTGVSQNPRHKITKRGQNVTFRCDPISEHNRLYWYRQTLGQGPEFLTYFQNEAQLEKSRLLSDRFSAERPKGSFSTLEIQRTEQGDSAMYLCSSSSQEGGYTFGSGTRLTVV.